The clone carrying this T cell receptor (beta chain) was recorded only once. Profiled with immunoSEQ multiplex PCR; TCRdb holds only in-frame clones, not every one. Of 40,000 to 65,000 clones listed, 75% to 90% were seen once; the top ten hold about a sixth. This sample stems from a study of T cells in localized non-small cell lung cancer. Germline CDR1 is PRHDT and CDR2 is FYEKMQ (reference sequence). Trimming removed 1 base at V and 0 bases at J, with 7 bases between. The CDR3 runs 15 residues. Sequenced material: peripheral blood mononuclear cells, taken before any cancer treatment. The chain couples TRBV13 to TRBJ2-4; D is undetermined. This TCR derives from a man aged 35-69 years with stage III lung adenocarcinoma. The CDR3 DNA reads TGTGCCAGCAGCTTAGTGGGCGGAGCCAAAAACATTCAGTACTTC. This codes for CASSLVGGAKNIQYF.